The source of this T cell receptor beta chain is a study of blood T cell repertoires in COVID-19. Across the whole study: T cells, B-cell-depleted T cells, or PBMCs provided the cDNA or gDNA that served as material.

Adults between roughly 18 and 95 years of age took part from fewer than 30 US areas. Repertoires were generated with immunoSEQ multiplex PCR, while TCRdb's copy carries only in-frame clones and drops some. Here the sample spans 250,000 to 300,000 clones, approximately 83% being singletons. Germline CDR1 SGDLS, CDR2 YYNGEE. The V end was cut by 7 bases, the J end by 0 bases, with 9 bases between. There are 13 residues in the CDR3. The sample taken for sequencing was PBMCs or T cells enriched from blood (not recorded which). The source is a woman aged 50 to 60 who had recovered from COVID-19. V gene TRBV9 combines with J gene TRBJ2-3; D perhaps matches TRBD2 (7 bases). Here the CDR3 reads CASRGASTDTQYF. The CDR3 DNA reads as TGTGCCAGCCGGGGGGCGAGCACAGATACGCAGTATTTT.